The next 25 T cell receptor beta chains were all read from a single sample in a study of regulatory T cells in long-lasting Graves disease. Time point indicated: newly diagnosed GD, antithyroid drugs for less than 3 months. From RNA extracted from PBMCs, the TCR library was made. Libraries of TCR beta came from iRepertoire HTBI primers plus Arm-PCR of CDR3 regions. One entry per CDR3 protein results from TCRdb running MiXCR on the multiplex PCR reads. This table holds 550,000 to 650,000 distinct CDR3 sequences, more than 15% found once. These same records also appear under a second study, on T cells in Graves' hyperthyroidism and ophthalmopathy.

The sequencing used peripheral blood mononuclear cells (PBMCs), collected at new diagnosis, from a patient treated with antithyroid drugs. The receptors come from a man aged 18 to 30 with Graves disease.

This clonotype was seen at least ten times. The V call is TRBV20-1, the J call TRBJ2-5; D is perhaps TRBD2 (6 bases). CDR1 DFQATT and CDR2 SNEGSKA come from the germline V gene (reference sequence). The CDR3 has 13 amino acids. The germline V and J ends were trimmed by 3 bases and 1 base, with 9 bases remaining between them. CDR3 bases: TGCAGTGCTAGCTCTAGCGTCCAAGAGACCCAGTACTTC. Protein sequence: CSASSSVQETQYF.

About this clonotype: A much larger clone differs by one base, so this may be a read error. The chain links TRBV7-8 to TRBJ2-5; D may be TRBD1 (6 bases). Germline loops: CDR1 SGHVS, CDR2 FQNEAQ. The CDR3 has 16 amino acids. CDR3 loop: CASSLVRGRPLETQHF. In DNA form, the CDR3 reads TGTGCCAGCAGCTTAGTCAGGGGTAGACCCCTAGAGACCCAGCACTTC.

This clonotype was counted at least ten times. The chain's CDR3 is CASSLDRGDEQFF. CDR3 sequence (DNA): TGTGCCAGCAGCTTAGACAGGGGGGATGAGCAGTTCTTC. The gene calls are TRBV11-2 and TRBJ2-1, with D maybe TRBD1 (7 bases). Germline CDR1 is SGHAT and CDR2 is FQNNGV. V lost 0 bases to trimming and J lost 8 bases, with 8 bases between them. CDR3 length: 13 amino acids.

This clonotype was seen more than once but under ten times. The chain's CDR3 is CASSPPQGLGDEQYF. The CDR3 DNA reads TGTGCCAGCAGCCCCCCCCAAGGGCTTGGGGACGAGCAGTACTTC. The chain links TRBV7-9 to TRBJ2-7; D gene unclear. CDR3 length: 15 residues. Between the trimmed V and J ends, which lost 5 bases and 5 bases, there was a span of 19 bases. Germline values: CDR1 SEHNR, CDR2 FQNEAQ (reference sequence).

This clonotype was found a few times. The gene calls are TRBV7-9 and TRBJ2-7; D possibly corresponds to TRBD2 (7 bases). Between the trimmed V and J ends, which lost 3 bases and 2 bases, there was a span of 20 bases. Per the germline V gene, CDR1 is SEHNR and CDR2 is FQNEAQ (reference sequence). The length of the CDR3 is 17 residues. CDR3 residues: CASSFWGGRGAPYEQYF. CDR3 bases: TGTGCCAGCAGCTTTTGGGGGGGCCGGGGGGCTCCCTACGAGCAGTACTTC.

This clonotype occurred many times. The chain is built from TRBV28 and TRBJ2-7, with D possibly being TRBD2 (5 bases). Trimming stripped 6 bases from V and 1 base from J, with 13 bases between. Germline V CDR1 and CDR2: MDHEN, SYDVKM. There are 14 residues in the CDR3. CDR3 sequence reads: CASRDPGLSYEQYF. In DNA, the CDR3 is TGTGCCAGCAGGGACCCCGGACTGTCCTACGAGCAGTACTTC.

This clonotype has more than one count but fewer than ten. The V and J genes are TRBV6-9 and TRBJ2-7; TRBD1 is a possible D gene (5 bases). This CDR3 has 14 residues. V was clipped by 3 bases and J by 3 bases, with 12 bases between them. Germline-derived CDR1 and CDR2 are MNHGY and SVAAGI. In DNA form, the CDR3 reads TGTGCCAGCAGTTACTCCCAGGGTCTCTACGAGCAGTACTTC. This gives the protein CASSYSQGLYEQYF.

This clonotype was counted between two and nine times. The CDR3 carries no conserved terminal phenylalanine or tryptophan, so it likely arises from a read error. This chain connects TRBV30 to TRBJ1-5, with TRBD1 as a possible D gene (5 bases). The CDR3 is 15 residues long. The germline V gene has CDR1 GTSNPN and CDR2 SVGIG (reference sequence). Trimming took off 1 base at V and 7 bases at J, with 17 bases between the two ends. CDR3 loop: CAWSARLTAGQPQHS. The CDR3 nucleotides are TGTGCCTGGAGTGCTCGTTTGACAGCCGGCCAGCCCCAGCATTCT.

The gene calls are TRBV3-1 and TRBJ2-7, with TRBD2 matching over 8 bases. J was trimmed by 5 bases and V by 1 base; bases with no gene match: 13. CDR1 LGHDT and CDR2 YNNKEL come from the germline V gene (reference sequence). This CDR3 region has 17 residues. CDR3 DNA sequence: TGTGCCAGCAGCCAAGGGTCGGGAGGGGGTAATCCCCACGAGCAGTACTTC. Translation: CASSQGSGGGNPHEQYF.

This clonotype was recorded many times. The chain is built from TRBV20-1 and TRBJ2-7; TRBD2 agrees at 10 bases. The CDR3 is made up of 14 amino acids. Germline CDR1 DFQATT, CDR2 SNEGSKA (reference sequence). V dropped 3 bases and J dropped 4; count of bases not matched to a gene: 6. CDR3: CSARLAGEWYEQYF. In nucleotides, the CDR3 is TGCAGTGCTAGGCTAGCGGGAGAATGGTACGAGCAGTACTTC.

This clonotype showed up just a few times. The chain has TRBV30 and TRBJ2-1; 13 nucleotides line up with TRBD2. After removal of 3 bases from V and 4 bases from J, the junction contained 0 bases not matched to a gene. The CDR3 consists of 14 residues. Germline loops: CDR1 GTSNPN, CDR2 SVGIG (reference sequence). The CDR3 coding sequence is TGTGCCTGGAGACTAGCGGGGGGGTACAATGAGCAGTTCTTC. Its translation is CAWRLAGGYNEQFF.

This clonotype was counted a few times. V usage is TRBV6-2 or TRBV6-3 and J usage is TRBJ1-1, with D possibly TRBD1 on 5 matching bases. Germline V gene data show CDR1 as MNHEY and CDR2 as SVGEGT. The CDR3 extends over 15 amino acids. V was trimmed by 5 bases and J by 0 bases, leaving 13 bases between them. CDR3 region: CASSEAGGMNTEAFF. CDR3 DNA sequence: TGTGCCAGCAGTGAAGCTGGGGGGATGAACACTGAAGCTTTCTTT.

The J gene is TRBJ2-7, the V gene TRBV9; unclear D gene. V lost 3 bases to trimming and J lost 2 bases, with 18 bases between them. Per germline, CDR1 SGDLS and CDR2 YYNGEE. The CDR3 is made up of 16 amino acids. As DNA, the CDR3 is TGTGCCAGCAGCGCCTCTGAAACCTACCCCACCTACGAGCAGTACTTC. Amino acids: CASSASETYPTYEQYF.

This clonotype occurred a few times. The V gene is TRBV6-2 or TRBV6-3, the J gene TRBJ1-6; TRBD1 matches at 8 bases. J lost 0 bases, V lost 5 bases, and 6 bases had no gene match. Germline CDR1 is MNHEY and CDR2 is SVGEGT. The CDR3 spans 17 residues. This CDR3 is CASSGYRGSSYNSPLHF. The CDR3 nucleotides read TGTGCCAGCAGTGGATACAGGGGGAGCTCCTATAATTCACCCCTCCACTTT.

This clonotype was seen ten or more times. The chain is built from TRBV29-1 and TRBJ2-5, with 7 bases aligning to TRBD2. V trimming: 2 bases; J trimming: 5 bases; junction bases outside the gene matches: 8. The germline CDR1 and CDR2 sequences are SQVTM and ANQGSEA. CDR3 length equals 14 residues. In DNA form, the CDR3 reads TGCAGCGTTGAAATTTGGCGGGAGAATGAGACCCAGTACTTC. Translation: CSVEIWRENETQYF.

This clonotype came up many times. This chain links TRBV28 with TRBJ2-1, with 11 positions matching TRBD2. The CDR3 covers 17 residues. Germline V gives CDR1 MDHEN, CDR2 SYDVKM. J lost 4 bases, V lost 2 bases, and 7 bases had no gene match. The CDR3 spells CASSLTQGTSGYNEQFF. CDR3 nucleotide sequence: TGTGCCAGCAGTTTAACTCAGGGGACTAGCGGTTACAATGAGCAGTTCTTC.

This clonotype was recorded many times. The chain has TRBV27 and TRBJ2-3, with D possibly matching TRBD2 (5 bases). Per the germline V gene, CDR1 is MNHEY and CDR2 is SMNVEV (reference sequence). This CDR3 is 16 amino acids long. V shed 8 bases and J shed 7 bases, with 25 bases lying between them. CDR3 loop: CASQSPLGGLGNTQYF. CDR3 nucleotide sequence: TGTGCCAGCCAAAGCCCTCTAGGAGGCTTAGGAAATACGCAGTATTTT.

The V gene is TRBV3-1, the J gene TRBJ2-7, with D maybe TRBD1 (8 bases). CDR3 length: 17 residues. Trimming cost V 3 bases and J 3 bases, with 21 bases left between them. Germline CDR1 LGHDT, CDR2 YNNKEL (reference sequence). The DNA of the CDR3 is TGTGCCAGCAGCCACCCCTTGCTCGGGGGGACAGGCTACGAGCAGTACTTC. Encoded protein: CASSHPLLGGTGYEQYF.

This clonotype was recorded at least ten times. The chain has TRBV11-2 and TRBJ2-7; weak D call: TRBD2 (6 bases). V was cut by 3 bases and J by 3 bases, with 12 bases left in between. This CDR3 comprises 14 residues. CDR1 is SGHAT and CDR2 is FQNNGV in the germline V gene. The CDR3 is CASSLGRLDYEQYF. Here the CDR3 DNA reads TGTGCCAGCAGCTTGGGGCGACTAGACTACGAGCAGTACTTC.

The chain uses TRBV4-1 and TRBJ2-2; D gene unclear. Germline V gene data show CDR1 as MGHRA and CDR2 as YSYEKL. V was clipped by 0 bases and J by 6 bases, with 11 bases between them. CDR3 size: 15 residues. For the CDR3, the DNA is TGCGCCAGCAGCCAAGATCTCACGGGCCCCGGGGAGCTGTTTTTT. This sequence encodes CASSQDLTGPGELFF.

This chain uses TRBV7-2 with TRBJ2-3; TRBD2 agrees at 11 bases. CDR3 length equals 19 residues. The junction had 14 bases not matched to a gene; V was cut back by 5 bases and J by 1 base. Germline CDR1 and CDR2: SGHTA and FQGNSA. DNA of the CDR3: TGTGCCAGCAGCGCCCTAGGAGGACTAGCGGGTGGGCGCACAGATACGCAGTATTTT. Its translation: CASSALGGLAGGRTDTQYF.

The chain uses TRBV6-5 and TRBJ2-5, with 9 bases aligning to TRBD2. V was clipped by 0 bases and J by 5 bases; unmatched bases: 7. Germline-derived CDR1 and CDR2 are MNHEY and SVGAGI. The CDR3 runs 16 residues. CDR3 nucleotide sequence: TGTGCCAGCAGTTACTCACGCGGGAGGGCCCGGGAGACCCAGTACTTC. It yields the protein CASSYSRGRARETQYF.

This clonotype was counted at least ten times. A junction boundary mismatches the germline segment, possibly from a read error. The DNA for the CDR3 is TGTGCCAGCACCTTAATAGGGACAGCGAACACCGGGGAGCTGTTTTTT. This gives the protein CASTLIGTANTGELFF. The V and J genes are TRBV7-9 and TRBJ2-2; 7 bases agree with TRBD1. CDR1 is SEHNR, CDR2 FQNEAQ, per germline (reference sequence). This CDR3 has 16 residues.

This clonotype was observed many times. This chain links TRBV28 with TRBJ1-2; no firm D call. Trimming cost V 5 bases and J 6 bases, with 16 bases left between them. CDR3 length: 14 residues. Germline CDR1 is MDHEN and CDR2 is SYDVKM. CDR3 region: CASSNPTGRDGYTF. DNA of the CDR3: TGTGCCAGCAGTAACCCTACCGGGAGGGATGGCTACACCTTC.

This clonotype was found a few times. V usage is TRBV27 and J usage is TRBJ2-5; possibly TRBD2 for D (5 bases). The germline gives CDR1 MNHEY, CDR2 SMNVEV (reference sequence). The V and J ends lost 5 bases and 1 base respectively, with 20 bases between them. CDR3 size: 17 residues. DNA of the CDR3: TGTGCCAGCAGTCCGCAAGGTCTAGCTGAAACCCAAGAGACCCAGTACTTC. Residues: CASSPQGLAETQETQYF.